This TCR beta chain was sequenced in a study of synovial regulatory T cells in juvenile arthritis. Turning to the study itself: One patient received methotrexate plus infliximab; one lacked treatment information.

This CDR3 comprises 14 residues. No nucleotide data were recorded. Patients were aged median about 10 years with disease lasting median around seven years. TCRdb keeps only in-frame clones here, not all; method: immunoSEQ multiplex PCR. This table holds 7,700 or so clones. The sample comprised Treg cells from blood. Subset meaning: remaining (HLA-DR-negative) circulating blood Treg cells. The chain is built from TRBV21-1 and TRBJ2-2; TCRdb reports TRBD2, a call that lacks DNA to check it against. TRBV21-1 is recorded as a pseudogene. The TCR sequence derives from a donor between 2 and 35 years old with juvenile idiopathic arthritis. The CDR3 spells CATQSPEPPGELFF.